This entry describes one T cell receptor (beta chain). The antigen remains unidentified. Random hexamers were used to reverse transcribe an amount of about 0.45 to 1 ug RNA. TCRdb used MiXCR to reprocess the immunoSEQ multiplex PCR reads, holding one entry per CDR3 protein. The sample holds roughly 120,000 distinct CDR3 sequences, over 90% seen once. The data are from a study of CD8 T cells in Susac syndrome. General study results and limits: It was acknowledged in the study that its TCR sequencing and HLA analysis involved a relatively small number of individuals.

The germline CDR1 and CDR2 sequences are SNHLY and FYNNEI. Deletions cut 8 bases from V and 4 bases from J, with 12 bases between. CDR3 length equals 12 residues. Relapsing-remitting disease, either stable or active, was present in the treatment-naive patients who were the multiple sclerosis controls. The authors negatively isolated CD8+ and CD4+ T cells and FACS-enriched TEMRA cells. This TCR was recovered from a human donor with multiple sclerosis. The chain has TRBV2 and TRBJ2-7; possibly TRBD1 for D (6 bases). Source material: CD8+ T cells from PBMCs. The CDR3 region is CASAPTGYEQYF. CDR3 coding DNA: TGTGCCAGCGCCCCCACAGGGTACGAGCAGTACTTC. The full variable domain, in which reference TRBV2 and TRBJ2-7 provide the parts outside the CDR3, is EPEVTQTPSHQVTQMGQEVILRCVPISNHLYFYWYRQILGQKVEFLVSFYNNEISEKSEIFDDQFSVERPDGSNFTLKIRSTKLEDSAMYFCASAPTGYEQYFGPGTRLTVT.